These 27 T cell receptor beta chains were all obtained from the same sample, sequenced in a study of T cells in women clearing cervical HPV infection. Clones were read by immunoSEQ multiplex PCR, and TCRdb kept only the in-frame ones, dropping some. The table lists 25,000 to 35,000 clones. The material sequenced was blood buffy coat. These receptors all come from a woman between 18 and 70 years old with a cervical HPV16 infection that either progressed to CIN3+ or cleared (not recorded which).

Concerning this clone: The read terminates 3 residues before the CDR3 end, so the remaining end is supplied by the germline J gene. The gene calls are TRBV28 and TRBJ2-5; D is possibly TRBD1 (6 bases). The CDR3 extends over 16 amino acids. Germline loops: CDR1 MDHEN, CDR2 SYDVKM. Trimming shortened V by 6 bases and J by 4 bases, and 21 bases separated the two germline ends. The CDR3 here is CASSRPGGVGGETQYF. The covered CDR3 bases are TGTGCCAGCAGCCGCCCGGGTGGGGTAGGGGGAGAGACC.

To note about this clone: The read stops 3 residues short of the end of the CDR3; the missing end is completed from the germline J gene. The chain uses TRBV10-3 and TRBJ1-1; TRBD1 matches 9 bases. The V gene's germline CDR1 is ENHRY and CDR2 SYGVKD. With V trimmed by 4 bases and J by 0 bases, 0 bases remained unmatched. This CDR3 contains 14 residues. CDR3 protein: CAISGQGVNTEAFF. Incomplete CDR3 DNA: TGTGCCATCAGTGGACAGGGGGTGAACACTGAA.

A note on this clone: Sequencing ends 3 residues short of the CDR3 end; the germline J gene provides the rest. The chain recombines TRBV9 with TRBJ2-2; D is undetermined. This CDR3 contains 14 residues. Per the germline V gene, CDR1 is SGDLS and CDR2 is YYNGEE. The V end lost 4 bases, the J end lost 6 bases, and 13 bases lay between the germline ends. CDR3 DNA (partial): TGTGCCAGCAGCCCCCGACTGGTTTCCGGGGAG. Translation gives CASSPRLVSGE. The CDR3 in full is CASSPRLVSGELFF.

A note on this clone: The CDR3 goes on 3 residues after the read ends, and that part is filled in from the germline J gene. The chain joins TRBV19 to TRBJ1-5; 11 bases map to TRBD1. The CDR3 has 15 residues. Germline assignment: CDR1 LNHDA and CDR2 SQIVND (reference sequence). J gave up 9 bases and V 9 bases, and 13 bases lay outside the gene matches. The sequenced part of the CDR3 DNA is TGTGCCAGCCGTCCCGGGACAGGGGGGGGAGGGCCC. Translating gives CASRPGTGGGGP. From start to end, the CDR3 is CASRPGTGGGGPQHF.

To note about this clone: Sequencing ends 3 residues short of the CDR3 end; the germline J gene provides the rest. The genes are TRBV7-9 and TRBJ1-2, with D perhaps matching TRBD1 (5 bases). V was pared by 5 bases and J by 3 bases, with 13 bases between. Germline values: CDR1 SEHNR, CDR2 FQNEAQ (reference sequence). CDR3 length: 14 residues. CDR3 residues: CASSTSRGYYGYTF. The sequenced part of the CDR3 DNA is TGTGCCAGCAGCACTTCCCGGGGGTACTATGGC. Together with reference TRBV7-9 and TRBJ1-2, the CDR3 gives the full variable domain: DTGVSQNPRHKITKRGQNVTFRCDPISEHNRLYWYRQTLGQGPEFLTYFQNEAQLEKSRLLSDRFSAERPKGSFSTLEIQRTEQGDSAMYLCASSTSRGYYGYTFGSGTRLTVV.

Note on this clone: The read halts 3 residues ahead of the CDR3 end, with the missing end drawn from the germline J gene. This rearrangement joins TRBV13 to TRBJ1-4, with D possibly TRBD1 on 6 matching bases. Looked up from germline, CDR1 is PRHDT and CDR2 is FYEKMQ (reference sequence). V dropped 8 bases and J dropped 2 bases, with 15 bases sitting between them. This CDR3 is built from 15 residues. CDR3 DNA, as far as it was read: TGTGCCAGCGGGAAGGGGGAGCATACTAATGAAAAA. Its protein product is CASGKGEHTNEK. The complete CDR3 sequence is CASGKGEHTNEKLFF.

Concerning this clone itself: The CDR3 end is not reached by the read, which stops 3 residues before it; the germline J gene fills it in. The chain employs TRBV19 and TRBJ1-1; maybe TRBD1 (5 bases). V gave up 5 bases and J gave up 3 bases, with 13 bases separating them. The CDR3 is 14 amino acids. From germline, CDR1 is LNHDA and CDR2 SQIVND (reference sequence). The part of the CDR3 DNA that was read is TGTGCCAGTAGTGTAGGGACGGGGTACACTGAA. Translation: CASSVGTGYTE. The full CDR3 protein is CASSVGTGYTEAFF.

With regard to this clone: The CDR3 end falls 3 residues outside the read, so it is completed with the germline J gene. This chain uses TRBV6-2 or TRBV6-3 with TRBJ2-4, with 10 bases identical to TRBD1. CDR3 length equals 14 residues. Per the germline V gene, CDR1 is MNHEY and CDR2 is SVGEGT. Germline trimming cut 6 bases from V and 1 base from J; bases unmatched to any gene: 0. The CDR3 is CASRGQGAKNIQYF. The sequenced part of the CDR3 DNA is TGTGCCAGCAGGGGACAGGGGGCCAAAAACATT.

With regard to this clone: Read sequence stops 3 residues before the CDR3 end, and the germline J gene provides the missing end. The chain couples TRBV30 to TRBJ2-1; 8 bases are shared with TRBD2. CDR1 is GTSNPN, CDR2 SVGIG, per germline (reference sequence). V lost 3 bases, J lost 4 bases, and 5 bases stayed unmatched. The CDR3 loop spans 14 amino acids. The CDR3 DNA, read in part, is TGTGCCTGGAGACGCGGGAGGATTTACAATGAG. Residues: CAWRRGRIYNE. In full, the CDR3 reads CAWRRGRIYNEQFF. Supplemented by reference TRBV30 and TRBJ2-1, the full variable domain reads SQTIHQWPATLVQPVGSPLSLECTVEGTSNPNLYWYRQAAGRGLQLLFYSVGIGQISSEVPQNLSASRPQDRQFILSSKKLLLSDSGFYLCAWRRGRIYNEQFFGPGTRLTVL.

Incomplete CDR3 DNA: TGCAGTGCGAGGGGACAGGACCTCCAAGAGACC. Translating gives CSARGQDLQET. The full CDR3 protein is CSARGQDLQETQYF. The V and J genes are TRBV20-1 and TRBJ2-5, with 8 positions matching TRBD1. The read is 3 residues too short to cover the CDR3 end, so that end is filled in from the germline J gene. Unmatched junction bases numbered 7, after V lost 6 bases and J lost 1 base. Germline CDR1 reads DFQATT; CDR2 reads SNEGSKA (reference sequence). The CDR3 loop spans 14 amino acids.

As regards this clone: With the read ending 3 residues before the CDR3 end, the germline J gene is used to fill in that end. V usage is TRBV20-1 and J usage is TRBJ2-4; 8 bases match TRBD2. Germline-derived CDR1 and CDR2 are DFQATT and SNEGSKA (reference sequence). The CDR3 is 15 residues long. The CDR3 is CSARDLRAGGLIQYF. The CDR3 DNA, read in part, is TGCAGTGCTAGAGATCTCCGGGCGGGGGGCTTAATT.

Comments on this clone: The CDR3 goes on 3 residues after the read ends, and that part is filled in from the germline J gene. The V and J genes are TRBV7-9 and TRBJ2-5, with D possibly matching TRBD2 (5 bases). Trimming took 5 bases from V and 5 from J, leaving 18 bases between them. Per germline, CDR1 SEHNR and CDR2 FQNEAQ (reference sequence). The CDR3 length is 15 residues. Here the CDR3 reads CASSLSLERGETQYF. The CDR3 DNA, read in part, is TGTGCCAGCAGCCTCAGTCTGGAGAGAGGGGAGACC.

On this clone itself: The missing CDR3 end, 3 residues past where the read stops, is filled in from the germline J gene. The genes are TRBV7-3 and TRBJ2-5, with 8 bases that match TRBD2. The CDR3 totals 14 residues. V gave up 5 bases and J gave up 3 bases; unmatched junction bases: 5. The germline V gene encodes CDR1 SGHTA and CDR2 FQGTGA. The DNA read from the CDR3 is TGTGCCAGCAGCCGACGGGGGGGCGAAGAGACC. It yields the protein CASSRRGGEET. The whole CDR3 sequence is CASSRRGGEETQYF.

A word on this clone: The CDR3 extends 3 residues past the end of the read, so its final part is completed from the germline J gene. The chain carries TRBV18 and TRBJ2-2, with D unresolved. CDR1 and CDR2 (germline): KGHSH, LQKENI. The ends were cut back, 3 bases at V and 4 bases at J, with 3 bases in the middle. This CDR3 contains 12 residues. This CDR3 is CASSPRTGELFF. CDR3 DNA (partial): TGTGCCAGCTCACCCCGCACCGGGGAG. The full variable domain, in which reference TRBV18 and TRBJ2-2 provide the parts outside the CDR3, is NAGVMQNPRHLVRRRGQEARLRCSPMKGHSHVYWYRQLPEEGLKFMVYLQKENIIDESGMPKERFSAEFPKEGPSILRIQQVVRGDSAAYFCASSPRTGELFFGEGSRLTVL.

Points on this clone: The read finishes 3 residues shy of the CDR3 end, and the germline J gene is used to complete it. V usage is TRBV6-2 or TRBV6-3 and J usage is TRBJ2-2, with 8 bases lining up with TRBD2. Per the germline V gene, CDR1 is MNHEY and CDR2 is SVGEGT. This CDR3 has 16 amino acids. The ends lost 6 bases at V and 5 bases at J; junction bases unmatched: 11. The chain's CDR3 is CASSTSGGLWTGELFF. Incomplete CDR3 DNA: TGTGCCAGCAGCACGAGCGGGGGATTATGGACCGGGGAG.

As concerns this clone: Read coverage stops 3 residues before the CDR3 terminus; the germline J gene supplies the remainder. The chain joins TRBV19 to TRBJ1-2; possible D gene TRBD1, 6 bases. The CDR3 is 13 amino acids. The V and J ends lost 8 bases and 3 bases respectively, with 13 bases between them. In germline, CDR1 is LNHDA, CDR2 SQIVND (reference sequence). The CDR3 bases that were read are TGTGCCAGTGGCATCGGACAGCACTATGGC. This translates into CASGIGQHYG. The CDR3, in full, reads CASGIGQHYGYTF.

Details on this clone: The read ends 3 residues early relative to the CDR3; the germline J gene fills the gap. The chain is built from TRBV6-1 and TRBJ1-1; no clear D. There are 12 residues in the CDR3. V lost 2 bases to trimming and J lost 5 bases, with 6 bases between them. The germline V gene has CDR1 MNHNS and CDR2 SASEGT. The sequenced part of the CDR3 DNA is TGTGCCAGCAGTGAACCCGGGACTGAA. It is translated as CASSEPGTE. The entire CDR3 reads CASSEPGTEAFF.

To note about this clone: Compared with germline, one end of the junction differs, possibly owing to a read error. The CDR3 goes on 3 residues after the read ends, and that part is filled in from the germline J gene. Other DNA sequences within the sample encode an identical CDR3. The chain uses TRBV18 and TRBJ2-1; D call uncertain. Germline CDR1 and CDR2: KGHSH and LQKENI. The CDR3 runs to 13 residues. CDR3: CASSAGFNNEQFF. CDR3 DNA, as far as it was read: TGTGCTAGCTCGGCAGGCTTTAACAATGAG.

In the case of this clone: The read ends 3 residues early relative to the CDR3; the germline J gene fills the gap. The chain is built from TRBV18 and TRBJ1-3, with a weak D call TRBD1 (5 bases). CDR3 length: 17 amino acids. Per germline, CDR1 KGHSH and CDR2 LQKENI. V gave up 0 bases and J gave up 3 bases, with 15 bases separating them. The part of the CDR3 DNA that was read is TGTGCCAGCTCACCACCGGGGCGCTTCATTGGTGGAAACACC. Residues: CASSPPGRFIGGNT. The complete CDR3 protein is CASSPPGRFIGGNTIYF.

A word on this clone: Read coverage stops 3 residues before the CDR3 terminus; the germline J gene supplies the remainder. The chain is built from TRBV7-2 and TRBJ2-7; D call uncertain. Germline CDR1 reads SGHTA; CDR2 reads FQGNSA. V was pared by 1 base and J by 0 bases, with 7 bases between. The length of the CDR3 is 14 residues. Partial CDR3 DNA: TGTGCCAGCAGCTTAGATTCAGACTCCTACGAG. This codes for CASSLDSDSYE. The whole CDR3 protein is CASSLDSDSYEQYF.

Concerning this clone itself: The observed sequence ends 3 residues before the CDR3 terminus, with the missing tail filled in from the germline J gene. The chain is built from TRBV4-1 and TRBJ1-1; TRBD1 agrees at 7 bases. The CDR3 totals 16 residues. Per the germline V gene, CDR1 is MGHRA and CDR2 is YSYEKL. Trimming removed 1 base from V and 0 bases from J; junction bases left unmatched: 5. CDR3 residues: CASSQGDRVVNTEAFF. CDR3 bases read: TGCGCCAGCAGCCAAGGAGACAGGGTGGTGAACACTGAA.

Points on this clone: The CDR3 goes on 3 residues after the read ends, and that part is filled in from the germline J gene. V gene TRBV7-9 combines with J gene TRBJ2-7, with 8 positions matching TRBD2. V lost 5 bases, J lost 6 bases, and 6 bases stayed unmatched. The V gene's germline CDR1 is SEHNR and CDR2 FQNEAQ (reference sequence). The CDR3 consists of 13 residues. The CDR3 protein is CASSPGLAVEQYF. The CDR3 bases that were read are TGTGCCAGCAGCCCCGGACTAGCAGTCGAG. Variable domain in full (rest from reference TRBV7-9 and TRBJ2-7): DTGVSQNPRHKITKRGQNVTFRCDPISEHNRLYWYRQTLGQGPEFLTYFQNEAQLEKSRLLSDRFSAERPKGSFSTLEIQRTEQGDSAMYLCASSPGLAVEQYFGPGTRLTVT.

Regarding this clone: The read falls 3 residues short of the CDR3 end, and the missing part is taken from the germline J gene. The J gene is TRBJ2-5, the V gene TRBV18, with a weak D call TRBD1 (5 bases). The CDR3 extends over 13 amino acids. Germline assignment: CDR1 KGHSH and CDR2 LQKENI. V gave up 6 bases and J gave up 3 bases, with 11 bases separating them. The CDR3 loop is CASSPTAKETQYF. Partial CDR3 DNA: TGTGCCAGCTCTCCGACAGCTAAAGAGACC.

Comment on this clone: The junction departs from the called germline gene at one end, perhaps through a read error. The CDR3 goes on 3 residues after the read ends, and that part is filled in from the germline J gene. The chain combines TRBV5-1 with TRBJ1-1; TRBD1 aligns across 7 bases. The CDR3 has 15 amino acids. Germline values: CDR1 SGHRS, CDR2 YFSETQ. The CDR3 reads CASSLRGRMNAEAFF. CDR3 DNA (partial): TGCGCCAGCAGCTTGAGGGGGCGCATGAACGCTGAA.

Details on this clone: Coverage ceases 3 residues before the CDR3 finishes, and the germline J gene fills in the end. This chain connects TRBV30 to TRBJ2-7; 7 nucleotides agree with TRBD1. The CDR3 sequence is 13 residues long. Germline-derived CDR1 and CDR2 are GTSNPN and SVGIG (reference sequence). Trimming took 5 bases from V and 5 from J; bases not matched to a gene: 9. Partial CDR3 DNA: TGTGCCTGGCGGATACCGGGACAGAACGAG. It encodes CAWRIPGQNE. The entire CDR3 protein is CAWRIPGQNEQYF.

A word on this clone: Read coverage stops 3 residues before the CDR3 terminus; the germline J gene supplies the remainder. The chain combines TRBV5-1 with TRBJ2-5, with D tentatively TRBD2 (7 bases). The CDR3 sequence is 15 residues long. V shed 1 base and J shed 2 bases, with 12 bases lying between them. Germline assignment: CDR1 SGHRS and CDR2 YFSETQ. The sequenced part of the CDR3 DNA is TGCGCCAGCAGCTTGCGGGGGGCCCGACAAGAGACC. It yields the protein CASSLRGARQET. The full-length CDR3 reads as CASSLRGARQETQYF. Full variable domain (missing parts from reference TRBV5-1 and TRBJ2-5): KAGVTQTPRYLIKTRGQQVTLSCSPISGHRSVSWYQQTPGQGLQFLFEYFSETQRNKGNFPGRFSGRQFSNSRSEMNVSTLELGDSALYLCASSLRGARQETQYFGPGTRLLVL.

On this clone: The CDR3 end lies 3 residues beyond the end of the read and is filled in from the germline J gene. This chain connects TRBV6-2 or TRBV6-3 to TRBJ1-2; tentative D call: TRBD1 (5 bases). Germline CDR1 MNHEY, CDR2 SVGEGT. The CDR3 consists of 13 residues. V was clipped by 6 bases and J by 6 bases, with 14 bases between them. Partial CDR3 DNA: TGTGCCAGCAGCCAACCTTGGGGGGATGGC. It is translated as CASSQPWGDG. The whole CDR3 region reads CASSQPWGDGYTF.